Below, 13 T cell receptor beta chains from the same sample are listed, as sequenced in a study of blood T cell repertoires in COVID-19. Data came from immunoSEQ multiplex PCR; TCRdb stores just in-frame clones and leaves some out. The sample yields a few hundred thousand clones, roughly nine tenths seen once. Sequencing was carried out using PBMCs or T cells enriched from blood (not recorded which). All receptors derive from a woman aged 55-75 years who had recovered from COVID-19.

A remark on this clone: At one of its ends the junction is not consistent with the germline gene, which may arise from a read error. CDR3 sequence (DNA): TGTGCCAGCAGGGGCGGGGGTCAGAATGAACAGTTCTTC. It is translated as CASRGGGQNEQFF. The genes are TRBV2 and TRBJ2-1; TRBD2 matches 7 bases. Germline V gene data show CDR1 as SNHLY and CDR2 as FYNNEI. CDR3 length equals 13 residues.

Regarding this clone: The junction differs from germline at one of its ends, possibly a read error. The J gene is TRBJ2-1, the V gene TRBV7-7; 9 nucleotides match TRBD1. The CDR3 spans 15 residues. CDR1 is SSHAT and CDR2 is FNYEAQ in the germline V gene (reference sequence). CDR3: CASSLDRGFYNEQFF. For the CDR3, the DNA is TGTGCTAGCAGCCTCGACAGGGGGTTCTACAATGAGCAGTTCTTC.

The chain recombines TRBV4-2 with TRBJ2-3; no reliable D call. The length of the CDR3 is 13 residues. Germline V gives CDR1 LGHNA, CDR2 YNFKEQ. The germline V and J ends were trimmed by 1 base and 4 bases, with 6 bases remaining between them. The CDR3 loop is CASSQARADTQYF. The CDR3 DNA sequence: TGTGCCAGCAGCCAAGCCCGGGCAGATACGCAGTATTTT.

The V and J genes are TRBV7-8 and TRBJ2-2; D is uncertain. Per germline, CDR1 SGHVS and CDR2 FQNEAQ. This CDR3 comprises 12 residues. Trimming stripped 7 bases from V and 0 bases from J, with 3 bases between. The CDR3 loop is CASIANTGELFF. In DNA form, the CDR3 reads TGTGCCAGCATCGCGAACACCGGGGAGCTGTTTTTT.

The V and J genes are TRBV11-2 and TRBJ1-6; no clear D. The germline V gene has CDR1 SGHAT and CDR2 FQNNGV. Trimming shortened V by 2 bases and J by 9 bases, and 5 bases separated the two germline ends. The CDR3 covers 12 residues. CDR3 residues: CASSLSSSPLHF. As DNA, the CDR3 is TGTGCCAGCAGCTTATCTAGTTCACCCCTCCACTTT. Variable domain in full (rest from reference TRBV11-2 and TRBJ1-6): EAGVAQSPRYKIIEKRQSVAFWCNPISGHATLYWYQQILGQGPKLLIQFQNNGVVDDSQLPKDRFSAERLKGVDSTLKIQPAKLEDSAVYLCASSLSSSPLHFGNGTRLTVT.

The CDR3 DNA reads as TGTGCCAGCAGCGTAAGTTGGATGGGAGCCTATGGCTACACCTTC. Protein: CASSVSWMGAYGYTF. The genes are TRBV9 and TRBJ1-2, with D hard to call. Trimming took off 1 base at V and 4 bases at J, with 14 bases between the two ends. Per germline, CDR1 SGDLS and CDR2 YYNGEE. The CDR3 loop spans 15 amino acids.

The chain employs TRBV11-2 and TRBJ2-2; 8 positions match TRBD1. Germline V gives CDR1 SGHAT, CDR2 FQNNGV. CDR3 length equals 15 residues. V trimming: 6 bases; J trimming: 3 bases; junction bases outside the gene matches: 6. The CDR3 spells CASSPTGVDTGELFF. The DNA for the CDR3 is TGTGCCAGCAGTCCGACAGGGGTGGACACCGGGGAGCTGTTTTTT.

This CDR3 is CASSQDKPLGSSGNTIYF. The CDR3 DNA reads as TGTGCCAGCAGCCAAGATAAACCCCTGGGCAGCTCTGGAAACACCATATATTTT. The rearrangement links TRBV4-2 to TRBJ1-3, with no clear D. This CDR3 comprises 18 residues. Germline V gene data show CDR1 as LGHNA and CDR2 as YNFKEQ. Trimming cost V 0 bases and J 0 bases, with 15 bases left between them.

As concerns this clone: This same CDR3 is encoded by further DNA sequences in the sample. The DNA of the CDR3 is TGCGCCAGCAGCTTCGGGGGGAGCTCCTACAATGAGCAGTTCTTC. It encodes CASSFGGSSYNEQFF. This rearrangement joins TRBV5-1 to TRBJ2-1, with TRBD2 identical over 7 bases. The trim removed 2 bases at V and 0 bases at J, leaving 2 bases unmatched. The CDR3 has 15 residues. CDR1 and CDR2 from the germline V gene are SGHRS and YFSETQ.

CDR3 sequence: CASSSRQGGNSPLHF. Here the CDR3 DNA reads TGTGCCAGCAGCTCGCGGCAGGGGGGTAATTCACCCCTCCACTTT. V and J are TRBV9 and TRBJ1-6; the match to TRBD1 covers 7 bases. Looked up from germline, CDR1 is SGDLS and CDR2 is YYNGEE. The CDR3 is made up of 15 amino acids. V trimming: 4 bases; J trimming: 6 bases; junction bases outside the gene matches: 7.

This clone was counted a few times. This CDR3 reads CASSLIQNYGYTF. DNA for the CDR3: TGTGCCAGCAGTTTAATACAGAACTATGGCTACACCTTC. The chain links TRBV28 to TRBJ1-2; no reliable D call. Germline loops: CDR1 MDHEN, CDR2 SYDVKM. The V and J ends lost 2 bases and 2 bases respectively, with 6 bases between them. CDR3 length equals 13 residues.

This chain uses TRBV6-1 with TRBJ2-7; 8 nucleotides match TRBD1. This CDR3 has 17 residues. Germline loops: CDR1 MNHNS, CDR2 SASEGT. With 4 bases clipped from V and 3 bases from J, the junction kept 14 bases outside the gene matches. CDR3: CASSVAGGGWDFYEQYV. In DNA, the CDR3 is TGTGCCAGCAGTGTAGCAGGGGGCGGCTGGGATTTCTACGAGCAGTACGTC.

The gene calls are TRBV10-3 and TRBJ2-3, with TRBD2 matching over 8 bases. The CDR3 is 17 amino acids. Germline V gene sequence: CDR1 ENHRY, CDR2 SYGVKD. V trimming: 4 bases; J trimming: 6 bases; junction bases outside the gene matches: 15. CDR3 sequence: CAISALIAGSSTDTQYF. As DNA, the CDR3 is TGTGCCATCAGTGCTTTGATAGCGGGGAGCTCTACGGATACGCAGTATTTT.